This TCR beta chain was observed in a study of CD8+CD57+ T cells in acquired aplastic anemia. With regard to this clonotype: Its specificity is unknown.

General study points: With respect to CD8+ Simpson's diversity, patients and controls did not differ significantly.

Genomic DNA acted as the template from which TCR beta VDJ combination and CDR3 sequence profiling were carried out. One entry per CDR3 protein, called by TCRdb with MiXCR from the reads. Of approximately 470,000 distinct CDR3 sequences listed, less than 35% are singletons. CD8+CD57+ cell expansion had been shown by flow cytometry in patients chosen for sequencing. Severe acquired aplastic anemia was present in every patient. This CDR3 has 13 residues. Germline V gene lookup returns CDR1 LNHNV and CDR2 YYDKDF (reference sequence). Trimming removed 10 bases at V and 6 bases at J, with 17 bases between. This chain connects TRBV15 to TRBJ2-3; TRBD1 is a possible D gene (5 bases). Sequences were obtained from sorted CD4+, CD8+, or CD8+CD57+ T cells (not recorded which) from PBMCs. This clonotype originated in a human donor with aplastic anemia. The CDR3 DNA sequence: TGTGCCAGCCGTATAGGGGCCCGGGATACGCAGTATTTT. Protein product: CASRIGARDTQYF. The variable domain in full, completed from reference TRBV15 and TRBJ2-3, reads DAMVIQNPRYQVTQFGKPVTLSCSQTLNHNVMYWYQQKSSQAPKLLFHYYDKDFNNEADTPDNFQSRRPNTSFCFLDIRSPGLGDTAMYLCASRIGARDTQYFGPGTRLTVL.